The clone carrying this TCR beta chain was seen once. Sequencing used immunoSEQ multiplex PCR; TCRdb keeps in-frame clones, though not all of them. Here the sample spans around 70,000 clones, approximately 95% being singletons. CDR1 is KGHSH, CDR2 LQKENI, per germline. The CDR3 consists of 13 residues. V shed 1 base and J 5 bases; nucleotides not matched to a gene: 2. This entry belongs to a study of cytomegalovirus exposure and HLA in healthy donors. The TCR was taken from a man in his late teens or twenties in good health and CMV-seronegative. The chain is built from TRBV18 and TRBJ2-7; 7 bases line up with TRBD1. The sample taken for sequencing was PBMCs. This chain's CDR3 is CASSPQTGDEQYF. The DNA of the CDR3 is TGTGCCAGCTCACCACAAACAGGGGACGAGCAGTACTTC.